The subject of this entry is one TCR beta chain. Its binding antigen is unknown. No base quality values were provided; no much bigger clone lies one nucleotide off. The collaborating institutions used their own protocols to collect whole blood in K2EDTA tubes. For TCRbeta analysis, collaborator samples were shipped as frozen whole blood, as isolated PBMCs, or as DNA extracted from either sample type. The entry originates in a study of blood T cell repertoires in COVID-19 (dated by TCRdb to 2019 to 2021). About the investigation overall: Samples covering the acute and convalescent phases of COVID-19 were provided by collaborators in the United States, Italy and Spain. Samples were obtained from the ongoing ImmuneRACE study (first 160 participants) and from some 1,300 subjects provided by 6 global collaborators. The material from the prospective study consisted of cDNA or gDNA derived from T cells, B-cell-depleted T cells, or PBMCs. Sample metadata almost always included a de-identified subject ID, COVID-19 status, age in years and sex. Where available, HLA class I and class II types were taken from metadata supplied by the sample provider and were not determined by assay-based typing. The repertoires were released in a freely available public database intended as a resource for research on the immune response to SARS-CoV-2. Deeply sampled blood TCRbeta repertoires from subjects exposed to, actively infected with, or recovered from COVID-19 were included in the dataset. The study at large found these results: Clinical and demographic metadata were provided uncurated, with the amount varying by source and participant.

The immunoSEQ Assay, a bias-controlled multiplex PCR, was used to amplify TCRbeta CDR3 regions from genomic DNA. As for the original processing: Nucleated cell counts per sample were estimated from amplification of reference gene primers within the assay. To quantify the absolute abundance of each unique TCRbeta CDR3 rearrangement, sequence reads were collapsed and filtered. For each sample, productive Simpson clonality was calculated by taking the square root of Simpson's diversity index across productive rearrangements. TCRdb stores this immuneACCESS table with in-frame sequences only. Part of the clones is absent; in the studies checked, under half of the shortfall reflects unresolved V genes, and no reason is known for the rest. V, J and clone size are taken as reported in that table, and D and trimming were inferred from the DNA itself. The sample table contains more than 150,000 clones; only one count was recorded for roughly nine tenths of them. The ten biggest clones cover approximately 4% of the sample.

Its CDR3 holds 13 amino acids, cysteine through phenylalanine. The CDR3 DNA has 39 bases and is translated from base 1. CDR1 and CDR2 are drawn from the germline V gene: SGHVS, FNYEAQ. Unmatched junction bases come to 6, with V trimmed by 5 bases and J by 6 bases. The receptor's source is a woman in her 70s with acute or convalescent COVID-19. The sequence links TRBV7-6 to TRBJ1-2, with 7 middle bases fitting TRBD1. The sample comprised peripheral blood. For the CDR3, the sequence is CASSLTTGDGYTF. The DNA is TGTGCCAGCAGCCTTACCACAGGGGATGGCTACACCTTC.